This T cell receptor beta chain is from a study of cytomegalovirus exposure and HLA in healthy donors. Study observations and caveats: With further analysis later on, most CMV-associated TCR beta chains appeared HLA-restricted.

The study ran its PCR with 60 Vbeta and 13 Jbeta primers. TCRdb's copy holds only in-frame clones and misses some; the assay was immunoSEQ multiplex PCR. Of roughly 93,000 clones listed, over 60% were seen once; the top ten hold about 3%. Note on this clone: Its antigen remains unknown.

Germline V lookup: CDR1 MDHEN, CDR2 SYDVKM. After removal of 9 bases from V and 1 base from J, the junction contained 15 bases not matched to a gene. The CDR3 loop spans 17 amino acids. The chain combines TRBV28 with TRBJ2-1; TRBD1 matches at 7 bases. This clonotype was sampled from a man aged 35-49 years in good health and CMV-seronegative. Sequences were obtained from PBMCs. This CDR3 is CASLGLEGAVSYNEQFF. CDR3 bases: TGTGCCAGTCTGGGTCTAGAGGGGGCGGTGTCCTACAATGAGCAGTTCTTC.